This T cell receptor (beta chain) was obtained from a study of blood T cell repertoires in COVID-19. The protocol was immunoSEQ multiplex PCR, while the TCRdb copy is restricted to in-frame clones and leaves out a portion. The table has 150,000 or so clones, approximately 84% seen once. Germline V CDR1 and CDR2: LNHDA, SQIVND (reference sequence). The CDR3 covers 13 residues. V lost 11 bases, J lost 0 bases, and 11 bases lay in between. The sequenced sample was peripheral blood. V is TRBV19 and J is TRBJ1-3; D call uncertain. This TCR was sampled from a woman of 80 years or more with acute or convalescent COVID-19. The CDR3 bases are TGTGCCGTCGACGGCGGCTCTGGAAACACCATATATTTT. Amino acid sequence: CAVDGGSGNTIYF.